The entry that follows covers one T cell receptor beta chain sequence. This record comes from a study of cytomegalovirus exposure and HLA in healthy donors. In the PCR, 60 Vbeta and 13 Jbeta primers were used. TCRdb's table, derived via immunoSEQ multiplex PCR, lists solely in-frame clones and lacks some. In the table there are 150,000 or so clones, around two thirds of which are singletons. The CDR3 extends over 17 amino acids. V lost 2 bases, J lost 12 bases, and 14 bases stayed unmatched. CDR1 and CDR2 from the germline V gene are MGHRA and YSYEKL. Sequencing was done on a sample of PBMCs. The TCR sequence derives from a woman aged 18-35 years in good health and CMV-seronegative. The chain links TRBV4-1 to TRBJ2-1; 12 nucleotides align to TRBD1. CDR3 residues: CASSQPLRDRGLSGQFF. In DNA, the CDR3 is TGCGCCAGCAGCCAACCCCTCCGGGACAGGGGGCTTAGTGGGCAGTTCTTC.